This T cell receptor beta chain was identified during a study of human T cells and chemical hapten exposure. For the study at large: The patients, most of them female, presented with alopecia areata, totalis or universalis. The study's findings and limits: Patch test score rose with PT1 expanded TCR count, significant at thresholds 8, 16 and 32, not 4.

TCRdb called the RACE reads again in MiXCR, with one record for every CDR3 protein. The sample contains tens of thousands of distinct CDR3 sequences, 11% of which appear only once. Time point noted: patch test 3, about 24 weeks after DPC sensitization. The treatment here: therapeutic diphenylcyclopropenone sensitization with weekly scalp DPC. Participating donors were patients with alopecia, aged 18 to 70 years, considered appropriate candidates for DPC. The sample holds a few counts of this clonotype. Its antigen is not known. V dropped 0 bases and J dropped 3 bases, with 3 bases sitting between them. Germline V gene lookup returns CDR1 LGHDT and CDR2 YNNKEL (reference sequence). The CDR3 consists of 12 residues.

Sequencing used whole blood, obtained in connection with sensitization to the hapten diphenylcyclopropenone (DPC). The clonotype comes from a woman in her 50s with alopecia areata. Some clones in this sample may be carry-over from other donors' samples. V is TRBV3-1 and J is TRBJ2-7; no clear D. The CDR3 bases are TGTGCCAGCAGCCAAGATCGCTACGAGCAGTACTTC. Protein sequence: CASSQDRYEQYF.